The TCR beta chain described here comes from a study of T cell responses to AZD1222 COVID-19 vaccine. The ends were cut back, 3 bases at V and 5 bases at J, with 17 bases in the middle. The V gene's germline CDR1 is SGHNT and CDR2 YYREEE (reference sequence). The length of the CDR3 is 15 residues. Regarding the study as a whole: Nearly half of spike-specific TCRs reportedly target variant regions that are unmutated in the B.1.351 and B.1.1.7 variants. Donors, mostly white British, included more females; clonal diversity was possibly underestimated. Just a handful of AZD1222 recipients tested seropositive at baseline.

This clone was seen a single time. The target antigen is unknown. Sequenced by immunoSEQ multiplex PCR; TCRdb stores in-frame clones only, minus some. Of over 150,000 clones in the sample, around 87% were seen once. The input for sequencing was peripheral blood, taken on day 0 of AZD1222 vaccination. The J gene is TRBJ2-5, the V gene TRBV5-4; a weak D match, TRBD2 (5 bases). The source is an adult in good health. CDR3 sequence reads: CASSSYLLGRETQYF. CDR3 nucleotides: TGTGCCAGCAGCTCCTATCTACTAGGTCGGGAGACCCAGTACTTC.